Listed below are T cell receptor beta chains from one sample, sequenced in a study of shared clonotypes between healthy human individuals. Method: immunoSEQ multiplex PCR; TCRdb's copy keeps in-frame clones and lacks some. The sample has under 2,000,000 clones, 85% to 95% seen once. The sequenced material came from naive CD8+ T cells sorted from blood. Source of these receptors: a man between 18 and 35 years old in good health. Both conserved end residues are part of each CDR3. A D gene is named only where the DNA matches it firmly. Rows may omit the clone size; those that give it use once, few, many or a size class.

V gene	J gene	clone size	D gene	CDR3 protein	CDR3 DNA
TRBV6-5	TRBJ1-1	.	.	CASRWTGEGTEAFF	TGTGCCAGCAGGTGGACTGGAGAAGGGACTGAAGCTTTCTTT
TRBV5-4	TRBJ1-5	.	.	CASRGGNRGGSNQPQHF	TGTGCCAGCCGCGGAGGTAATAGGGGCGGCAGCAATCAGCCCCAGCATTTT
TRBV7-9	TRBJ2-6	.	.	CASGDWDSGANVLTF	TGTGCCAGCGGCGACTGGGACTCTGGGGCCAACGTCCTGACTTTC
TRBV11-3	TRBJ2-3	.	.	CASSSGVGDTQYF	TGTGCCAGCAGCTCAGGGGTTGGGGATACGCAGTATTTT
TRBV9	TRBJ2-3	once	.	CASSEKGLMDTQYF	TGTGCCAGCAGCGAAAAGGGGTTGATGGATACGCAGTATTTT
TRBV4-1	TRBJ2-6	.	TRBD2	CASRGLAGVSGANVLTF	TGCGCCAGCAGAGGACTAGCGGGAGTCTCTGGGGCCAACGTCCTGACTTTC
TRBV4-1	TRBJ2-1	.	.	CASSQAGTDEQFF	TGCGCCAGCAGCCAAGCAGGGACGGATGAGCAGTTCTTC
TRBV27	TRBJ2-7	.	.	CASSSPVGTGNAEEYF	.
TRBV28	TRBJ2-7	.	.	CASSLANTGYEQYF	TGTGCCAGCAGTTTGGCTAACACGGGCTACGAGCAGTACTTC
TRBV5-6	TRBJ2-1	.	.	CASTRGYNEQFF	TGTGCCAGCACCCGAGGATACAATGAGCAGTTCTTC
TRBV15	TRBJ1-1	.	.	CATSRGRNTEAFF	TGTGCCACCAGCAGGGGACGGAACACTGAAGCTTTCTTT
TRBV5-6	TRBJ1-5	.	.	CASSLDREHQPQHF	TGTGCCAGCAGCTTGGATAGGGAGCATCAGCCCCAGCATTTT
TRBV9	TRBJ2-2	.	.	CASSVDLGATGELFF	TGTGCCAGCAGCGTAGATCTGGGGGCGACCGGGGAGCTGTTTTTT
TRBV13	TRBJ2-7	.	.	CASSPDQDDEQYF	TGTGCCAGCAGCCCTGACCAAGACGACGAGCAGTACTTC
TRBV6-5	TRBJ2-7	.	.	CASSLAVSYEQYF	TGTGCCAGCAGTTTAGCGGTATCCTACGAGCAGTACTTC
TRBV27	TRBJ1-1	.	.	CASSRAWAGNTEAFF	TGTGCCAGCAGTCGCGCCTGGGCAGGGAACACTGAAGCTTTCTTT
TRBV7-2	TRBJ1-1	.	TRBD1	CASSPGGNGAEAFF	TGTGCCAGCAGTCCAGGGGGCAATGGAGCTGAAGCTTTCTTT
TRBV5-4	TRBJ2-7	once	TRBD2	CASSLATSGGIYEQYF	TGTGCCAGCAGCTTGGCAACTAGCGGGGGCATCTACGAGCAGTACTTC
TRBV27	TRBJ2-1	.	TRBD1	CAIKAGTGTYNEQFF	TGTGCCATCAAAGCCGGGACAGGGACCTACAATGAGCAGTTCTTC
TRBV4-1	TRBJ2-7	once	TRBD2	CASSQKAGGTSYEQYF	TGCGCCAGCAGCCAAAAAGCGGGAGGAACCTCCTACGAGCAGTACTTC
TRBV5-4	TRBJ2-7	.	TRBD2	CASSLAGGLYEQYF	TGTGCCAGCAGCCTAGCGGGGGGGCTATACGAGCAGTACTTC
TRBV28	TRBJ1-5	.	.	CASTSRNSNQPQHF	TGTGCCAGCACCTCGAGGAATAGCAATCAGCCCCAGCATTTT
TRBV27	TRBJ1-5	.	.	CASSVGMSNQPQHF	TGTGCCAGCAGCGTAGGGATGAGCAATCAGCCCCAGCATTTT
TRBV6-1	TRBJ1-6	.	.	CASSEYGAHYNSPLHF	TGTGCCAGCAGTGAATACGGGGCCCACTATAATTCACCCCTCCACTTT
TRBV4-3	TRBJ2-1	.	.	CASSQAIGAQEQFF	TGCGCCAGCAGCCAAGCGATAGGAGCTCAAGAGCAGTTCTTC
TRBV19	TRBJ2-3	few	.	CASSILGSTDTQYF	TGTGCCAGTAGTATTCTAGGAAGCACAGATACGCAGTATTTT
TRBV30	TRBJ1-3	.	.	CAWAGGNTIYF	TGTGCCTGGGCCGGCGGAAACACCATATATTTT
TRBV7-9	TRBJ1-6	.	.	CASRTEINSPLHF	TGTGCCAGCAGGACAGAGATTAATTCACCCCTCCACTTT